Listed below are T cell receptor beta chains from one sample, sequenced in a study of blood T cell repertoires in COVID-19. Sequencing was performed with immunoSEQ multiplex PCR; in TCRdb, only in-frame clones are kept and a portion is missing. The repertoire holds some 110,000 clones, with 81% as singletons. Sequences were obtained from peripheral blood. These receptors originate from a woman in her seventies with acute or convalescent COVID-19. Each CDR3 is given with its conserved first and last residue. The D gene is left open where the match is weak. Rows give clone size only sometimes, using once, few, many, or a class for an expanded clone.

d_call j_call clone_size v_call cdr3_nt cdr3_aa
NA TRBJ2-7 NA TRBV30 TGTGCCTGGAGGAACACAGGGTACGAGCAGTACTTC CAWRNTGYEQYF
TRBD2 TRBJ2-3 many TRBV4-3 TGCGCCAGCAGCCCATCAACTAGCGGGGGGGCAGATACGCAGTATTTT CASSPSTSGGADTQYF
NA TRBJ1-5 NA TRBV10-3 TGTGCCATCAGTGAGTCTGGAGGGAATCAGCCCCAGCATTTT CAISESGGNQPQHF
TRBD2 TRBJ2-7 NA TRBV7-2 TGTGCCAGCAGTAGGACTAGCGGGAGTATGTACGAGCAGTACTTC CASSRTSGSMYEQYF
NA TRBJ1-2 NA TRBV9 TGTGCCAGCAGCGTAGGAAGGCCGGAGTATGGCTACACCTTC CASSVGRPEYGYTF
TRBD1 TRBJ2-5 NA TRBV3-1/TRBV3-2 TGTGCCAGCAGCCCCCAGGGGGTTAATTTAGAGACCCAGTACTTC CASSPQGVNLETQYF
TRBD2 TRBJ2-2 medium-sized TRBV9 TGTGCCAGCAGCCCGCGGGGGGACGGCACCGGGGAGCTGTTTTTT CASSPRGDGTGELFF
TRBD2 TRBJ2-5 NA TRBV6-2/TRBV6-3 TGTGCCAGCAGTACGACTAGCGGGGCCCAAGAGACCCAGTACTTC CASSTTSGAQETQYF
TRBD1 TRBJ1-5 NA TRBV28 TGTGCCAGCAGTATCACAGGGGATCAGCCCCAGCATTTT CASSITGDQPQHF
TRBD1 TRBJ1-1 NA TRBV7-7 TGTGCTAGCAGCTTCGCGACAGGGGTGAACACTGAAGCTTTCTTT CASSFATGVNTEAFF
TRBD1 TRBJ2-4 NA TRBV5-1 TGCGCCAGCAGCTTGGCCGGATTACAGGGGATCCAGTACTTC CASSLAGLQGIQYF